This T cell receptor beta chain was recorded in a study of response to subunit inactivated influenza vaccine. Germline V gene data show CDR1 as MNHEY and CDR2 as SVGEGT. V dropped 4 bases and J dropped 0 bases, with 8 bases sitting between them. This CDR3 is 14 amino acids long. General study findings and limits: Authors suggested each seasonal influenza vaccination recruits few new T cells.

On this clonotype itself: Its specificity is unknown.

TCRdb called the RT-PCR reads again in MiXCR, with one record for every CDR3 protein. This sample has 650,000 or so distinct CDR3 sequences; 13% to 15% occur once, and the top ten carry less than 8.5%. This sample comprised PBMCs from blood, obtained around 14 days before vaccination. This receptor was taken from a man aged 45-65 years who received an inactivated influenza vaccine. The V call is TRBV6-2 or TRBV6-3, the J call TRBJ2-3; perhaps TRBD2 as D (6 bases). The CDR3 loop reads CASSWSGSTDTQYF. CDR3 coding DNA: TGTGCCAGCAGTTGGAGCGGGAGCACAGATACGCAGTATTTT.